This passage covers 26 T cell receptor beta chains from one sample sequenced in a study of blood T cell repertoires in COVID-19 (dated by TCRdb to 2020 to 2022). The library was produced with the immunoSEQ multiplex PCR assay. The table was pulled from immuneACCESS by TCRdb, which kept in-frame rearrangements only. Such tables lose some clones; where checked, under half of the loss comes from unresolved V genes, and the rest has no known cause. The sample yields roughly 150,000 clones; about nine tenths were counted once. 2% to 3% of the sample is taken by the ten largest. The sequenced material came from peripheral blood. The receptors originated from a woman between 65 and 79 years old with acute or convalescent COVID-19.

About this clone: A read error may produce the germline difference seen at one junction end. The chain combines TRBV5-1 with TRBJ2-7; D call uncertain. CDR3 length equals 12 residues. Germline V gene sequence: CDR1 SGHRS, CDR2 YFSETQ. CDR3 in amino acids: CASSLPGPEAIF. The CDR3 region has the DNA TGCGCCAGCAGCCTCCCGGGTCCTGAGGCTATATTC.

This clone showed up just a few times. The chain links TRBV29-1 to TRBJ1-3, with D possibly being TRBD1 (6 bases). V dropped 4 bases and J dropped 2 bases, with 9 bases sitting between them. The CDR3 is 13 residues long. Germline CDR1 reads SQVTM; CDR2 reads ANQGSEA. CDR3 protein: CSVGTATGNTIYF. The CDR3 bases are TGCAGCGTTGGGACAGCGACTGGAAACACCATATATTTT.

The chain uses TRBV7-2 and TRBJ1-2; 8 bases fit TRBD1. This CDR3 contains 13 residues. Germline V gene lookup returns CDR1 SGHTA and CDR2 FQGNSA. The V gene end was trimmed by 4 bases and the J gene end by 8 bases; junction bases not matched to a gene: 6. CDR3 coding DNA: TGTGCCAGCAGCTCAGGGGGCCTACGGGGCTACACCTTC. This gives the protein CASSSGGLRGYTF.

The V gene is TRBV5-1, the J gene TRBJ1-3; 7 bases align to TRBD1. V lost 4 bases to trimming and J lost 1 base; unmatched junction nucleotides: 11. The CDR3 is 17 residues long. Per the germline V gene, CDR1 is SGHRS and CDR2 is YFSETQ. DNA of the CDR3: TGCGCCAGCAGCCCGGGACAGTCATACCTTTCTGGAAACACCATATATTTT. Its translation: CASSPGQSYLSGNTIYF.

This clone was counted only a few times. The chain's CDR3 is CASSPGQGKNSPLHF. The DNA for the CDR3 is TGTGCCAGCAGCCCGGGACAGGGGAAGAATTCACCCCTCCACTTT. This chain links TRBV9 with TRBJ1-6, with 10 bases matching TRBD1. CDR1 is SGDLS and CDR2 is YYNGEE in the germline V gene. V was clipped by 4 bases and J by 7 bases; unmatched bases: 5. The CDR3 covers 15 residues.

The J gene is TRBJ1-1, the V gene TRBV6-5; 10 bases align to TRBD1. V lost 7 bases and J lost 1; bases outside the gene matches: 6. Germline CDR1 and CDR2: MNHEY and SVGAGI. There are 15 residues in the CDR3. CDR3 in amino acids: CASKTGGPGNTEAFF. CDR3 bases: TGTGCCAGCAAGACAGGGGGCCCGGGGAACACTGAAGCTTTCTTT.

The V call is TRBV5-1, the J call TRBJ2-3, with 8 positions matching TRBD1. The CDR3 extends over 18 amino acids. Unmatched junction bases numbered 17, after V lost 0 bases and J lost 8 bases. CDR1 is SGHRS, CDR2 YFSETQ, per germline. This chain's CDR3 is CASSLVVSAGGGFGTQYF. CDR3 sequence (DNA): TGCGCCAGCAGCTTGGTCGTATCGGCAGGGGGCGGTTTTGGTACGCAGTATTTT.

In DNA, the CDR3 is TGCGCCAGCAGCCAAGACGGAGGTCTTGGCAATCAGCCCCAGCATTTT. This encodes CASSQDGGLGNQPQHF. The J gene is TRBJ1-5, the V gene TRBV4-1; D gene ambiguous. In germline, CDR1 is MGHRA, CDR2 YSYEKL. V was clipped by 0 bases and J by 2 bases, with 11 bases between them. The CDR3 sequence is 16 residues long.

This clone was detected only a few times. An end of the junction does not agree with germline; a read error may underlie this. This chain uses TRBV3-1 (or the pseudogene TRBV3-2) with TRBJ2-5, with D possibly matching TRBD2 (5 bases). CDR1 LGHDT and CDR2 YNNKEL come from the germline V gene (reference sequence). The CDR3 runs to 13 residues. In DNA, the CDR3 is TGTGCCAGCAACCAAGAGGGAGTGGAGACCCAGTACTTC. It codes for CASNQEGVETQYF.

The chain has TRBV30 and TRBJ1-2; weak D call: TRBD1 (5 bases). Germline loops: CDR1 GTSNPN, CDR2 SVGIG (reference sequence). V was shortened by 3 bases and J by 4 bases, with 12 bases between the two germline ends. This CDR3 spans 13 amino acids. The CDR3 nucleotides are TGTGCCTGGAGCCTAGGGGCGGTCTATGGCTACACCTTC. This encodes CAWSLGAVYGYTF.

The table lists this clone with a few counts. The gene calls are TRBV6-2 or TRBV6-3 and TRBJ1-1, with D hard to call. This CDR3 contains 11 residues. Germline assignment: CDR1 MNHEY and CDR2 SVGEGT. Trimming took 2 bases from V and 7 from J, leaving 5 bases between them. The CDR3: CASSYRSEAFF. The CDR3 DNA follows: TGTGCCAGCAGTTACAGGAGTGAAGCTTTCTTT.

The chain couples TRBV29-1 to TRBJ1-2; weak D call: TRBD1 (5 bases). Trimming removed 6 bases at V and 8 bases at J, with 13 bases between. This CDR3 is built from 11 residues. Germline CDR1 reads SQVTM; CDR2 reads ANQGSEA. DNA of the CDR3: TGCAGCGTCAGAACGGGGGTAGGCTACACCTTC. Its protein product is CSVRTGVGYTF. The full variable domain, rest sourced from reference TRBV29-1 and TRBJ1-2, is SAVISQKPSRDICQRGTSLTIQCQVDSQVTMMFWYRQQPGQSLTLIATANQGSEATYESGFVIDKFPISRPNLTFSTLTVSNMSPEDSSIYLCSVRTGVGYTFGSGTRLTVV.

The chain links TRBV2 to TRBJ1-1, with 8 bases aligning to TRBD1. V was clipped by 6 bases and J by 10 bases; unmatched bases: 4. Germline V gives CDR1 SNHLY, CDR2 FYNNEI. This CDR3 region has 11 residues. CDR3 protein: CASRGDRGAFF. CDR3 nucleotide sequence: TGTGCCAGCAGGGGAGACAGGGGAGCTTTCTTT.

The CDR3 DNA reads as TGTGCCAGCCAGGGGGCTTATCGTACGGGCTACACCTTC. The encoded protein is CASQGAYRTGYTF. The chain is built from TRBV6-5 and TRBJ1-2; 8 nucleotides align to TRBD1. CDR3 length equals 13 residues. Germline lookup yields CDR1 MNHEY and CDR2 SVGAGI. The junction had 10 bases not matched to a gene; V was cut back by 8 bases and J by 8 bases.

The chain carries TRBV11-2 and TRBJ1-2; D remains unclear. The CDR3 is made up of 14 amino acids. Germline lookup yields CDR1 SGHAT and CDR2 FQNNGV. Trimming pared 5 bases from V and 4 bases from J, leaving 14 bases between. DNA for the CDR3: TGTGCCAGCAGCCCCAGACACCTTGGCTATGGCTACACCTTC. This sequence encodes CASSPRHLGYGYTF.

The gene calls are TRBV6-5 and TRBJ1-6, with 7 nucleotides matching TRBD1. Germline V gene sequence: CDR1 MNHEY, CDR2 SVGAGI. The CDR3 extends over 15 amino acids. J lost 7 bases, V lost 0 bases, and 3 bases had no gene match. The chain's CDR3 is CASSYSRGLNSPLHF. The CDR3 nucleotides are TGTGCCAGCAGTTACTCTAGGGGGCTGAATTCACCCCTCCACTTT.

This clone was seen only once. The chain joins TRBV5-1 to TRBJ2-2; TRBD2 is a possible D gene (5 bases). The CDR3 is 13 amino acids. Germline assignment: CDR1 SGHRS and CDR2 YFSETQ. Trimming stripped 4 bases from V and 7 bases from J, with 11 bases between. The CDR3 DNA reads as TGCGCCAGCAGCGTAGGACTGAACGGGGAGCTGTTTTTT. Residues: CASSVGLNGELFF.

V and J are TRBV19 and TRBJ1-1, with D perhaps TRBD1 (6 bases). Germline values: CDR1 LNHDA, CDR2 SQIVND (reference sequence). This CDR3 contains 12 residues. V was cut by 7 bases and J by 5 bases, with 11 bases left in between. Here the CDR3 reads CASNWGQTEAFF. In DNA, the CDR3 is TGTGCCAGTAATTGGGGGCAAACTGAAGCTTTCTTT.

DNA of the CDR3: TGTGCCAGCAGTGTTTACGTCGGTGCAAGCCGCGGGAGGCCCCATAGGGATACGCAGTATTTT. This sequence encodes CASSVYVGASRGRPHRDTQYF. The J gene is TRBJ2-3, the V gene TRBV2; 8 nucleotides align to TRBD2. With 4 bases clipped from V and 6 bases from J, the junction kept 27 bases outside the gene matches. There are 21 residues in the CDR3. The germline CDR1 and CDR2 sequences are SNHLY and FYNNEI. The full variable domain, in which reference TRBV2 and TRBJ2-3 provide the parts outside the CDR3, is EPEVTQTPSHQVTQMGQEVILRCVPISNHLYFYWYRQILGQKVEFLVSFYNNEISEKSEIFDDQFSVERPDGSNFTLKIRSTKLEDSAMYFCASSVYVGASRGRPHRDTQYFGPGTRLTVL.

The rearrangement links TRBV29-1 to TRBJ2-1; D is ambiguous. This CDR3 has 13 residues. V lost 2 bases and J lost 5, with 10 bases in between. Germline V lookup: CDR1 SQVTM, CDR2 ANQGSEA. For the CDR3, the DNA is TGCAGCGTTGAATCCCAGGCGAACAATGAGCAGTTCTTC. The encoded protein is CSVESQANNEQFF.

V is TRBV5-1 and J is TRBJ1-6; TRBD1 might be the D (6 bases). Trimming took off 6 bases at V and 14 bases at J, with 18 bases between the two ends. CDR1 and CDR2 from the germline V gene are SGHRS and YFSETQ. The length of the CDR3 is 13 residues. DNA for the CDR3: TGCGCCAGCAAACCATTGCAGGGGCAGACCCTCCACTTT. Protein product: CASKPLQGQTLHF. Complete variable domain (other parts from reference TRBV5-1 and TRBJ1-6): KAGVTQTPRYLIKTRGQQVTLSCSPISGHRSVSWYQQTPGQGLQFLFEYFSETQRNKGNFPGRFSGRQFSNSRSEMNVSTLELGDSALYLCASKPLQGQTLHFGNGTRLTVT.

The chain has TRBV7-3 and TRBJ2-3, with 11 positions matching TRBD1. Looked up from germline, CDR1 is SGHTA and CDR2 is FQGTGA. J lost 4 bases, V lost 4 bases, and 1 base had no gene match. The CDR3 is 14 residues long. The CDR3 region has the DNA TGTGCCAGCAGCTGGACAGGGGGCGCAGATACGCAGTATTTT. Its protein is CASSWTGGADTQYF. Full variable domain (missing parts from reference TRBV7-3 and TRBJ2-3): GAGVSQTPSNKVTEKGKYVELRCDPISGHTALYWYRQSLGQGPEFLIYFQGTGAADDSGLPNDRFFAVRPEGSVSTLKIQRTERGDSAVYLCASSWTGGADTQYFGPGTRLTVL.

This chain uses TRBV28 with TRBJ2-7; 7 bases fit TRBD1. The CDR3 totals 17 residues. The germline gives CDR1 MDHEN, CDR2 SYDVKM. J was trimmed by 2 bases and V by 1 base; bases with no gene match: 11. The chain's CDR3 is CASSLSSLRQGTYEQYV. In DNA, the CDR3 is TGTGCCAGCAGTTTATCAAGTTTGAGACAGGGCACCTACGAGCAGTACGTC.

J is TRBJ2-5 and V is TRBV9; 12 nucleotides line up with TRBD2. V lost 1 base and J lost 5; bases outside the gene matches: 0. Germline CDR1 is SGDLS and CDR2 is YYNGEE. This CDR3 spans 14 amino acids. The CDR3 coding sequence is TGTGCCAGCAGCGTAACTAGCGGGGGGGAGACCCAGTACTTC. Translating it yields CASSVTSGGETQYF.

J is TRBJ1-4 and V is TRBV19, with 7 nucleotides matching TRBD1. The J segment lost 8 bases and the V segment lost 5 bases, leaving 11 bases of the junction unmatched. CDR3 size: 15 residues. The germline V gene encodes CDR1 LNHDA and CDR2 SQIVND (reference sequence). CDR3 residues: CASSDTGTAEEKLFF. The CDR3 nucleotides are TGTGCCAGTAGTGACACCGGGACAGCGGAGGAAAAACTGTTTTTT.

The V call is TRBV9, the J call TRBJ2-1, with D unresolved. Per germline, CDR1 SGDLS and CDR2 YYNGEE. The CDR3 runs to 11 residues. Trimming removed 3 bases from V and 10 bases from J, with 8 bases in between. Here the CDR3 reads CASSGPKEQFF. The CDR3 DNA sequence: TGTGCCAGCAGCGGGCCGAAGGAGCAGTTCTTC. Combining the CDR3 with reference TRBV9 and TRBJ2-1 gives the whole variable domain DSGVTQTPKHLITATGQRVTLRCSPRSGDLSVYWYQQSLDQGLQFLIQYYNGEERAKGNILERFSAQQFPDLHSELNLSSLELGDSALYFCASSGPKEQFFGPGTRLTVL.